These T cell receptor beta chains were read from a single sample in a study of persistence of HIV-infected CD4 T cells. Assay: immunoSEQ multiplex PCR; the TCRdb copy retains only in-frame clones and omits some. In the table there are more than 45,000 clones, over 70% of which are singletons. For these receptors, no antigen is known. The material sequenced was CD4+ T cells sorted from PBMCs after 18-hour stimulation, taken from a patient who received antiretroviral therapy. These receptors were collected from an adult man with HIV who was CMV-seropositive. Each CDR3 is given with its conserved first and last residue. A D gene is named only where the DNA matches it firmly. Size tells how often a clone was seen (once, few, many) or the class of an expanded clone, and some rows leave it out.

>TRBV24-1|.|TRBJ2-2|.
CATSHENTGELFF
TGTGCCACCAGTCACGAGAACACCGGGGAGCTGTTTTTT
>TRBV7-8|.|TRBJ2-3|.
CASSLGGKPSTDTQYF
TGTGCCAGCAGCCTAGGGGGAAAGCCTAGCACAGATACGCAGTATTTT
>TRBV19|.|TRBJ2-5|TRBD2
CASSSGLAGQETQYF
TGTGCCAGTAGTTCGGGACTAGCGGGCCAAGAGACCCAGTACTTC
>TRBV25-1|.|TRBJ1-2|.
CASSESGRTDGYTF
TGTGCCAGCAGTGAATCCGGCAGAACGGATGGCTACACCTTC
>TRBV28|.|TRBJ1-5|.
CASSLNRQPQHF
TGTGCCAGCAGTTTAAACCGTCAGCCCCAGCATTTT
>TRBV7-9|.|TRBJ2-1|.
CASSLANRLNNEQFF
TGTGCCAGCAGCTTAGCGAACAGACTCAACAATGAGCAGTTCTTC
>TRBV7-2|.|TRBJ1-2|.
CASSLARRSSYGYTF
TGTGCCAGCAGCTTAGCGCGGCGGTCTAGCTATGGCTACACCTTC
>TRBV18|few|TRBJ1-6|TRBD1
CASSQQGKDSPLHF
TGTGCCAGCTCCCAACAGGGGAAGGATTCACCCCTCCACTTT
>TRBV20-1|.|TRBJ2-1|.
CSASIDEQFF
TGCAGTGCTAGTATCGATGAGCAGTTCTTC
>TRBV4-1|.|TRBJ2-7|TRBD2
CASSQEVSGAYEQYF
TGCGCCAGCAGCCAAGAAGTCAGCGGGGCCTACGAGCAGTACTTC
>TRBV6-5|once|TRBJ1-2|.
CASSYSALYGYTF
TGTGCCAGCAGTTACTCGGCTCTCTATGGCTACACCTTC
>TRBV7-9|.|TRBJ1-3|.
CASSYPGISGNTIYF
TGTGCCAGCAGCTACCCGGGAATCTCTGGAAACACCATATATTTT
>TRBV3-1/TRBV3-2|.|TRBJ2-3|.
CASSQDGRTDTQYF
TGTGCCAGCAGCCAAGATGGCCGCACAGATACGCAGTATTTT
>TRBV19|medium-sized|TRBJ1-6|.
CASRGGNNSPLHF
TGTGCCAGTAGAGGCGGGAATAATTCACCCCTCCACTTT
>TRBV18|.|TRBJ1-1|.
CASSLGGPTEAFF
TGTGCCAGCTCACTGGGGGGTCCCACTGAAGCTTTCTTT
>TRBV10-3|.|TRBJ1-5|.
CAISPARDNQPQHF
TGTGCCATCAGTCCTGCCCGGGATAACCAGCCCCAGCATTTT
>TRBV20-1|.|TRBJ2-1|.
CSVTTQEEQFF
TGCAGTGTTACCACTCAGGAAGAGCAGTTCTTC
>TRBV4-2|.|TRBJ1-3|TRBD1
CASSQDATGAGNTIYF
TGTGCCAGCAGCCAAGATGCGACAGGGGCTGGAAACACCATATATTTT
>TRBV7-9|.|TRBJ1-1|TRBD1
CASSRTGGTEAFF
TGTGCCAGCAGCCGGACAGGGGGAACTGAAGCTTTCTTT
>TRBV7-9|few|TRBJ2-3|TRBD1
CASSPGQGNTDTQYF
TGTGCCAGCAGCCCAGGACAGGGTAATACAGATACGCAGTATTTT